What follows are 28 T cell receptor beta chains derived from one specimen sequenced in a study of shared clonotypes between healthy human individuals. Using immunoSEQ multiplex PCR, the repertoire was profiled, and TCRdb retains in-frame clones only, with some absent. This sample has approximately 180,000 clones, with 80% to 95% found just once. The sequencing input was naive CD4+ T cells sorted from blood. As to subset: CD45RA+ positively selected. The receptors come from a woman in her twenties or thirties in good health.

This clone was counted only a few times. The chain employs TRBV27 and TRBJ1-5; D possibly corresponds to TRBD1 (6 bases). The CDR3 is 14 residues long. Germline-derived CDR1 and CDR2 are MNHEY and SMNVEV (reference sequence). V was trimmed by 2 bases and J by 7 bases, leaving 12 bases between them. The CDR3 coding sequence is TGTGCCAGCAGTTTACAACAGGGTATACAGCCCCAGCATTTT. Residues: CASSLQQGIQPQHF.

The V and J genes are TRBV28 and TRBJ1-1, with TRBD1 as a possible D gene (6 bases). The V gene lost 2 bases and the J gene lost 1 base, with 17 bases spanning the gap. Germline CDR1 is MDHEN and CDR2 is SYDVKM. This CDR3 spans 17 amino acids. The CDR3 here is CASSLPIWGQSNTEAFF. The CDR3 coding sequence is TGTGCCAGCAGTTTACCTATTTGGGGGCAATCGAACACTGAAGCTTTCTTT.

CDR3 DNA sequence: TGTGCCAGCAGCTTGGTGAGGACAAGCCTAAGGAGGGACTACGAGCAGTACTTC. It translates to CASSLVRTSLRRDYEQYF. J is TRBJ2-7 and V is TRBV5-4; D is possibly TRBD2 (6 bases). The CDR3 length is 18 residues. V shed 0 bases and J shed 3 bases, with 22 bases lying between them. CDR1 and CDR2 from the germline V gene are SGHNT and YYREEE (reference sequence).

The chain carries TRBV10-1 and TRBJ2-7; 7 bases match TRBD2. The CDR3 runs 16 residues. The V segment lost 8 bases and the J segment 4 bases; nucleotides outside the gene matches: 17. Per germline, CDR1 WNHNN and CDR2 SYGVQD (reference sequence). Here the CDR3 reads CASYTPGLQELYEQYF. The CDR3 nucleotides are TGCGCCAGCTATACACCGGGACTACAAGAACTTTACGAGCAGTACTTC.

The chain combines TRBV25-1 with TRBJ2-7, with 10 bases matching TRBD1. The CDR3 has 15 residues. Per the germline V gene, CDR1 is MGHDK and CDR2 is SYGVNS. J was trimmed by 1 base and V by 3 bases; bases with no gene match: 3. The CDR3 nucleotides are TGTGCCAGCAGTGAGCCGGGACAGGGGTCCTACGAGCAGTACTTC. It specifies CASSEPGQGSYEQYF.

The J gene is TRBJ2-7, the V gene TRBV5-8, with 8 nucleotides matching TRBD1. Germline CDR1 SGHTS, CDR2 YDEGEE. CDR3 length: 16 residues. Germline trimming cut 2 bases from V and 6 bases from J; bases unmatched to any gene: 13. CDR3 sequence (DNA): TGTGCCAGCAGCTTACCAGGGGGCGAGGTTAAGGGCGAGCAGTACTTC. It specifies CASSLPGGEVKGEQYF.

The rearrangement joins TRBV25-1 to TRBJ2-7; 7 bases match TRBD2. The CDR3 consists of 15 residues. With V trimmed by 4 bases and J by 3 bases, 9 bases remained unmatched. Germline CDR1 reads MGHDK; CDR2 reads SYGVNS. CDR3 loop: CASSVTLAECYEQYF. The CDR3 DNA reads as TGTGCCAGCAGTGTAACCCTAGCGGAATGCTACGAGCAGTACTTC.

This rearrangement joins TRBV18 to TRBJ1-5; D remains unclear. The CDR3 spans 13 residues. Trimming stripped 3 bases from V and 3 bases from J, with 6 bases between. CDR1 and CDR2 from the germline V gene are KGHSH and LQKENI. The CDR3 DNA reads as TGTGCCAGCTCACCGATGGACAATCAGCCCCAGCATTTT. Protein: CASSPMDNQPQHF.

V gene TRBV7-9 combines with J gene TRBJ2-3; no clear D gene. The V end lost 7 bases, the J end lost 2 bases, and 7 bases lay between the germline ends. CDR3 size: 12 residues. Germline lookup yields CDR1 SEHNR and CDR2 FQNEAQ (reference sequence). CDR3 in DNA: TGTGCCAGCACAGGCGCCACAGATACGCAGTATTTT. It encodes CASTGATDTQYF.

The chain couples TRBV7-9 to TRBJ1-2, with TRBD1 matching over 7 bases. The CDR3 sequence is 17 residues long. The ends lost 4 bases at V and 0 bases at J; junction bases unmatched: 11. Germline CDR1 SEHNR, CDR2 FQNEAQ (reference sequence). Here the CDR3 DNA reads TGTGCCAGCAGCTCCCCCGCGAGGGGGCGTACTAACTATGGCTACACCTTC. It yields the protein CASSSPARGRTNYGYTF.

This clone showed up just once. The chain couples TRBV18 to TRBJ2-7; D is unresolved. Germline CDR1 KGHSH, CDR2 LQKENI. The CDR3 is 12 amino acids. V lost 6 bases, J lost 5 bases, and 11 bases lay in between. CDR3 loop: CASSDWEDEQYF. CDR3 coding DNA: TGTGCCAGCTCTGACTGGGAAGACGAGCAGTACTTC.

The V gene is TRBV28, the J gene TRBJ2-5; D gene unclear. The J call could be wrong; TRBJ2-7 is a better fit for the DNA end. Germline V gene sequence: CDR1 MDHEN, CDR2 SYDVKM. CDR3 length: 12 amino acids. The CDR3 protein is CASTTLTAEQYF. CDR3 nucleotides: TGTGCCAGCACGACCCTCACAGCCGAGCAGTACTTC.

The CDR3 DNA reads as TGTGCCAGCAGCTCAGGGGACGGAACCTACGAGCAGTACTTC. Its protein is CASSSGDGTYEQYF. The V call is TRBV9, the J call TRBJ2-7; D is perhaps TRBD1 (6 bases). Germline values: CDR1 SGDLS, CDR2 YYNGEE. The CDR3 totals 14 residues. Trimming pared 4 bases from V and 2 bases from J, leaving 13 bases between.

V gene TRBV7-9 combines with J gene TRBJ2-1; the match to TRBD2 covers 12 bases. Looked up from germline, CDR1 is SEHNR and CDR2 is FQNEAQ (reference sequence). There are 19 residues in the CDR3. Trimming cost V 7 bases and J 0 bases; bases outside gene matches: 13. The CDR3 region has the DNA TGTGCCAGCACCCATTCCATCCTAGCGGGAGGGAGCTCCTACAATGAGCAGTTCTTC. It is translated as CASTHSILAGGSSYNEQFF.

V gene TRBV19 combines with J gene TRBJ2-7, with 11 bases that match TRBD2. This CDR3 contains 15 residues. Germline trimming cut 6 bases from V and 2 bases from J; bases unmatched to any gene: 6. CDR1 and CDR2 (germline): LNHDA, SQIVND (reference sequence). CDR3 nucleotide sequence: TGTGCCAGTAGCAAGGGACTAGCGGAAACCTACGAGCAGTACTTC. This codes for CASSKGLAETYEQYF. Variable domain in full (rest from reference TRBV19 and TRBJ2-7): DGGITQSPKYLFRKEGQNVTLSCEQNLNHDAMYWYRQDPGQGLRLIYYSQIVNDFQKGDIAEGYSVSREKKESFPLTVTSAQKNPTAFYLCASSKGLAETYEQYFGPGTRLTVT.

The chain has TRBV5-1 and TRBJ1-4; 7 bases line up with TRBD1. The germline CDR1 and CDR2 sequences are SGHRS and YFSETQ. V lost 0 bases and J lost 7; bases outside the gene matches: 3. The CDR3 loop spans 14 amino acids. The CDR3 loop is CASSLGTGAEKLFF. In DNA, the CDR3 is TGCGCCAGCAGCTTGGGGACAGGTGCTGAAAAACTGTTTTTT.

The genes are TRBV7-9 and TRBJ1-2, with TRBD1 identical over 7 bases. Trimming took 5 bases from V and 4 from J; bases not matched to a gene: 4. This CDR3 has 13 residues. Germline assignment: CDR1 SEHNR and CDR2 FQNEAQ (reference sequence). The CDR3 coding sequence is TGTGCCAGCAGCCCGACAGGGTTCTATGGCTACACCTTC. Translating it yields CASSPTGFYGYTF.

The rearrangement uses TRBV7-2 and TRBJ2-7; D uncertain. From germline, CDR1 is SGHTA and CDR2 FQGNSA. Trimming removed 1 base at V and 6 bases at J, with 7 bases between. This CDR3 is built from 12 residues. CDR3 region: CASSLDLGEQYF. CDR3 DNA: TGTGCCAGCAGCTTAGATCTGGGCGAGCAGTACTTC.

V usage is TRBV6-1 and J usage is TRBJ1-4; D is unresolved. The CDR3 has 12 residues. V lost 0 bases to trimming and J lost 11 bases, with 7 bases between them. Germline V lookup: CDR1 MNHNS, CDR2 SASEGT. The CDR3, as DNA: TGTGCCAGCAGTGAAGCAAGCGGGAAACTGTTTTTT. Translated: CASSEASGKLFF.

This clone was seen a few times. The chain combines TRBV5-4 with TRBJ2-7; D possibly corresponds to TRBD2 (5 bases). Germline V CDR1 and CDR2: SGHNT, YYREEE (reference sequence). The CDR3 runs to 14 residues. The V end was cut by 0 bases, the J end by 4 bases, with 11 bases between. CDR3 region: CASSLARGRYEQYF. The CDR3 coding sequence is TGTGCCAGCAGCTTGGCCCGGGGTCGATACGAGCAGTACTTC. The full variable domain, completed using reference TRBV5-4 and TRBJ2-7, is ETGVTQSPTHLIKTRGQQVTLRCSSQSGHNTVSWYQQALGQGPQFIFQYYREEENGRGNFPPRFSGLQFPNYSSELNVNALELDDSALYLCASSLARGRYEQYFGPGTRLTVT.

The chain couples TRBV6-1 to TRBJ2-6, with D hard to call. This CDR3 has 14 amino acids. Germline CDR1 and CDR2: MNHNS and SASEGT. V was pared by 11 bases and J by 0 bases, with 11 bases between. The CDR3 spells CAYSSSSGANVLTF. CDR3 sequence (DNA): TGTGCCTACAGTAGTAGCTCTGGGGCCAACGTCCTGACTTTC.

In DNA form, the CDR3 reads TGTGCCAGCTCACCAAGGACAGGACCGGGAGGGGCCAACGTCCTGACTTTC. Its translation is CASSPRTGPGGANVLTF. The chain links TRBV18 to TRBJ2-6, with 7 bases lining up with TRBD1. This CDR3 is built from 17 residues. Germline loops: CDR1 KGHSH, CDR2 LQKENI. V was clipped by 2 bases and J by 4 bases; unmatched bases: 8.

The genes are TRBV10-2 and TRBJ1-2, with D possibly TRBD1 on 6 matching bases. V lost 10 bases and J 8 bases, leaving 17 bases between the germline ends. The germline gives CDR1 WSHSY, CDR2 SAAADI. This CDR3 region has 12 residues. Here the CDR3 reads CAIFGQSLGYTF. For the CDR3, the DNA is TGCGCCATCTTTGGACAGTCTCTGGGCTACACCTTC.

The chain carries TRBV28 and TRBJ2-7; 8 nucleotides match TRBD2. J lost 2 bases, V lost 7 bases, and 13 bases had no gene match. CDR1 MDHEN and CDR2 SYDVKM come from the germline V gene. The CDR3 has 16 amino acids. CDR3 sequence (DNA): TGTGCCAGCAACTTCGGCCCGGGACTAGACACCTACGAGCAGTACTTC. This translates into CASNFGPGLDTYEQYF.

The chain joins TRBV29-1 to TRBJ2-5, with 9 bases that match TRBD2. The junction had 5 bases not matched to a gene; V was cut back by 4 bases and J by 5 bases. The CDR3 covers 13 residues. Germline loops: CDR1 SQVTM, CDR2 ANQGSEA. This chain's CDR3 is CSVVGTSRETQYF. Here the CDR3 DNA reads TGCAGCGTTGTCGGGACTAGCAGGGAGACCCAGTACTTC.

The chain links TRBV25-1 to TRBJ2-1; D is ambiguous. Trimming shortened V by 6 bases and J by 4 bases, and 4 bases separated the two germline ends. Germline V lookup: CDR1 MGHDK, CDR2 SYGVNS. The length of the CDR3 is 11 residues. CDR3 sequence reads: CASRGYNEQFF. The DNA of the CDR3 is TGTGCCAGCAGGGGGTACAATGAGCAGTTCTTC.

The gene calls are TRBV7-3 and TRBJ2-7; TRBD2 aligns across 7 bases. The CDR3 is 14 amino acids. V was clipped by 5 bases and J by 4 bases; unmatched bases: 8. Looked up from germline, CDR1 is SGHTA and CDR2 is FQGTGA. CDR3 in amino acids: CASSMGGSEYEQYF. The CDR3 DNA reads as TGTGCCAGCAGCATGGGGGGGAGTGAGTACGAGCAGTACTTC.

The chain combines TRBV18 with TRBJ1-2, with 9 bases identical to TRBD1. The CDR3 covers 14 residues. V was clipped by 1 base and J by 7 bases; unmatched bases: 4. CDR1 is KGHSH, CDR2 LQKENI, per germline. Here the CDR3 reads CASSPQGQGSGYTF. CDR3 DNA sequence: TGTGCCAGCTCACCACAGGGACAGGGAAGTGGCTACACCTTC. The variable domain in full, with the rest retrieved from reference TRBV18 and TRBJ1-2, is NAGVMQNPRHLVRRRGQEARLRCSPMKGHSHVYWYRQLPEEGLKFMVYLQKENIIDESGMPKERFSAEFPKEGPSILRIQQVVRGDSAAYFCASSPQGQGSGYTFGSGTRLTVV.